This entry lists 7 T cell receptor beta chains sequenced from one sample in a study of blood T cells in healthy people across ages. For the second PCR, which ran for about 6 to 11 cycles, a sample-barcoded 5' primer and a J-beta primer mix were used. TCRdb ran MiXCR on the 5' RACE reads and lists one entry per CDR3 protein. This table has under 950,000 distinct CDR3 sequences, about a fifth appearing once. Sequences were obtained from blood. The receptors stem from a man in his sixties or seventies in good health.

This clonotype appeared a few times. This chain connects TRBV7-9 to TRBJ1-4; D possibly corresponds to TRBD1 (6 bases). Germline-derived CDR1 and CDR2 are SEHNR and FQNEAQ (reference sequence). CDR3 length: 17 residues. V shed 1 base and J shed 0 bases, with 12 bases lying between them. As DNA, the CDR3 is TGTGCCAGCAGCTTAGATCTGGGACAAGCAACTAATGAAAAACTGTTTTTT. Translated: CASSLDLGQATNEKLFF.

V usage is TRBV9 and J usage is TRBJ2-2, with a possible D match to TRBD1 (6 bases). Trimming stripped 4 bases from V and 5 bases from J, with 18 bases between. Germline V gene lookup returns CDR1 SGDLS and CDR2 YYNGEE. The CDR3 covers 16 residues. CDR3 protein: CASSSGSRGSTGELFF. The CDR3 DNA sequence: TGTGCCAGCAGCTCCGGTTCCAGGGGATCGACCGGGGAGCTGTTTTTT.

The CDR3 reads CASSLAPLGRGYTF. CDR3 DNA sequence: TGTGCCAGCAGCTTGGCTCCCTTAGGACGTGGCTACACCTTC. This chain joins TRBV5-6 and TRBJ1-2; D remains unclear. Looked up from germline, CDR1 is SGHDT and CDR2 is YYEEEE. This CDR3 is built from 14 residues. The V end lost 0 bases, the J end lost 7 bases, and 13 bases lay between the germline ends.

The chain uses TRBV20-1 and TRBJ2-7; TRBD2 might be the D (6 bases). Per germline, CDR1 DFQATT and CDR2 SNEGSKA (reference sequence). The V end was cut by 3 bases, the J end by 3 bases, with 21 bases between. There are 16 residues in the CDR3. The DNA for the CDR3 is TGCAGTGCTAGCCAGCATCAGGCTGGGCGGGGCTACGAGCAGTACTTC. Residues: CSASQHQAGRGYEQYF.

The rearrangement links TRBV7-6 to TRBJ2-7, with a possible D match to TRBD1 (5 bases). The V gene's germline CDR1 is SGHVS and CDR2 FNYEAQ. Trimming shortened V by 8 bases and J by 5 bases, and 19 bases separated the two germline ends. The CDR3 covers 14 residues. The CDR3 spells CASSTGQGFNEQYF. The CDR3 nucleotides read TGTGCCAGCTCTACGGGCCAGGGATTCAACGAGCAGTACTTC.

This clonotype was recorded many times. The rearrangement uses TRBV29-1 and TRBJ2-1; 8 nucleotides line up with TRBD1. This CDR3 has 11 residues. The V gene end was trimmed by 6 bases and the J gene end by 8 bases; junction bases not matched to a gene: 3. Germline loops: CDR1 SQVTM, CDR2 ANQGSEA. CDR3 coding DNA: TGCAGCGTGGGACAGGAGGATGAGCAGTTCTTC. This sequence encodes CSVGQEDEQFF.

This clonotype has at least ten counts. The rearrangement links TRBV5-5 to TRBJ2-5, with 9 positions matching TRBD1. V was clipped by 4 bases and J by 4 bases; unmatched bases: 2. The CDR3 spans 13 residues. The germline CDR1 and CDR2 sequences are SGHKS and YYEKEE (reference sequence). CDR3 bases: TGTGCCAGCAGCGGGACAGGGTCAGAGACCCAGTACTTC. Translation gives CASSGTGSETQYF. Combining the CDR3 with reference TRBV5-5 and TRBJ2-5 gives the whole variable domain DAGVTQSPTHLIKTRGQQVTLRCSPISGHKSVSWYQQVLGQGPQFIFQYYEKEERGRGNFPDRFSARQFPNYSSELNVNALLLGDSALYLCASSGTGSETQYFGPGTRLLVL.